This T cell receptor (beta chain) appears in the sequencing data of a study of T cell responses to AZD1222 COVID-19 vaccine. Study overall: Recipients boosted at about 4 weeks or about 12 weeks are pooled. Study-wide results and caveats: Recipients of AZD1222 seropositive at baseline numbered only 6 or 7. A rise in Spike-specific TCR breadth and depth followed two AZD1222 doses.

On this clone: The antigen is not known.

Libraries were prepared by immunoSEQ multiplex PCR; TCRdb keeps only in-frame clonotypes and omits some of them. The repertoire includes some 120,000 clones, 70% to 85% of them detected once, and 5% to 7% sits in the top ten. This sequence originates from an adult in good health. The sequencing used peripheral blood, collected on day 0 of AZD1222 vaccination.

The CDR3 region is CASSNIGKKLLYGYTF. CDR3 bases: TGTGCCAGCAGCAATATAGGAAAGAAACTCCTCTATGGCTACACCTTC. This chain connects TRBV21-1 to TRBJ1-2. TRBV21-1 is described as a pseudogene. The CDR3 has 16 amino acids.